The source of this TCR beta chain is a study of T cells and Merkel cell carcinoma outcomes. Notes on the study in general: In Merkel cell carcinoma, repertoire and T-cell density reportedly predicted outcomes.

TCRdb keeps only in-frame clones here, not all; method: immunoSEQ multiplex PCR. This sample has 1,400 or so clones, with 70% to 90% found just once. This CDR3 comprises 15 residues. Trimming removed 4 bases at V and 1 base at J, with 11 bases between. The germline CDR1 and CDR2 sequences are SEHNR and FQNEAQ (reference sequence). Turning to this clone: As yet, its antigen is unknown.

The chain employs TRBV7-9 and TRBJ1-5; D not certain. The source is a human donor with Merkel cell carcinoma. Sequencing was done on a sample of tumor tissue from Merkel cell carcinoma. DNA of the CDR3: TGTGCCAGCAGCTCCTCGGGGAGGAGCAATCAGCCCCAGCATTTT. Its translation: CASSSSGRSNQPQHF.